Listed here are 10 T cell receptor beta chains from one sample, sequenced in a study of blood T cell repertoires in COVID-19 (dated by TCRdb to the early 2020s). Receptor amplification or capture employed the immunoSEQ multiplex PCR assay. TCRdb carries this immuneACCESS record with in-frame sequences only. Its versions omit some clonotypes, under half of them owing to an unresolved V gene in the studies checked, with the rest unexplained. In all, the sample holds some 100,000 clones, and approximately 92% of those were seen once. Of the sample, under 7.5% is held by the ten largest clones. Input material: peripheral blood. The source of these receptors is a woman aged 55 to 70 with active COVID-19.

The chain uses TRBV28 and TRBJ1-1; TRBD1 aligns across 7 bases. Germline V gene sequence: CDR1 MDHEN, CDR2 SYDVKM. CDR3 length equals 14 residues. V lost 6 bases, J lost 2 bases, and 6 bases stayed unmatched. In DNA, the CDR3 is TGTGCCAGCAGCCGGGGACAGCTAAACACTGAAGCTTTCTTT. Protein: CASSRGQLNTEAFF.

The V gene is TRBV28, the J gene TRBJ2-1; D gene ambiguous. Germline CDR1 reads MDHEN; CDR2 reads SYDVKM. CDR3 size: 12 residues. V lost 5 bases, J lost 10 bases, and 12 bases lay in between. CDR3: CASSPPLVEQFF. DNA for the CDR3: TGTGCCAGCAGTCCCCCCCTTGTCGAGCAGTTCTTC.

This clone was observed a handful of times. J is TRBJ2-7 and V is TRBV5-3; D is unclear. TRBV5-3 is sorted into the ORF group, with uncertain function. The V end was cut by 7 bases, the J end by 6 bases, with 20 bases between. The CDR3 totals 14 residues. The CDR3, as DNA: TGTGCCAGAGCCCGTGGGCTCCCCGCCCCCGAGCAGTACTTC. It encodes CARARGLPAPEQYF.

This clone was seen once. The CDR3 DNA follows: TGTGCCAGCAGCTTAAGACAGGTAGGCACCTACGAGCAGTACTTC. It specifies CASSLRQVGTYEQYF. This rearrangement joins TRBV11-1 to TRBJ2-7; D may be TRBD1 (6 bases). The CDR3 totals 15 residues. CDR1 and CDR2 (germline): SGHAT, FQDESV (reference sequence). With 2 bases removed from V and 2 bases from J, the gap between germline ends came to 13 bases.

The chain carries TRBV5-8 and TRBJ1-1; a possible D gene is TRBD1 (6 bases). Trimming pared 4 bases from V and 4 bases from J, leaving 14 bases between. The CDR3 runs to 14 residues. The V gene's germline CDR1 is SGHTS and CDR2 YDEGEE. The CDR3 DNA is TGTGCCAGCAGCCCCTGGGGGGGGGCCACTGAAGCTTTCTTT. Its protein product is CASSPWGGATEAFF.

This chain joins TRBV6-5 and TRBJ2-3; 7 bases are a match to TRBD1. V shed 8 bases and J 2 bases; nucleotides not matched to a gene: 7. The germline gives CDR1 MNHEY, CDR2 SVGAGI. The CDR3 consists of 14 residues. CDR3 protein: CASAWDSSTDTQYF. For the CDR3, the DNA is TGTGCCAGCGCCTGGGACAGTTCCACAGATACGCAGTATTTT.

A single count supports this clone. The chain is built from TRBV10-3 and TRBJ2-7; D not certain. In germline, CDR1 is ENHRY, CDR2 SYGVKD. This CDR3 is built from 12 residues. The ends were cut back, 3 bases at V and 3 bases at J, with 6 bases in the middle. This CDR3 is CAISDGGYEQYF. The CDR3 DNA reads TGTGCCATCAGTGATGGCGGCTACGAGCAGTACTTC.

CDR3 nucleotide sequence: TGTGCCAGCAGCCTACAGGGCTGGGGCTACACCTTC. The encoded protein is CASSLQGWGYTF. The chain uses TRBV28 and TRBJ1-2; D possibly corresponds to TRBD1 (6 bases). Germline CDR1 reads MDHEN; CDR2 reads SYDVKM. This CDR3 contains 12 residues. V was pared by 6 bases and J by 8 bases, with 13 bases between.

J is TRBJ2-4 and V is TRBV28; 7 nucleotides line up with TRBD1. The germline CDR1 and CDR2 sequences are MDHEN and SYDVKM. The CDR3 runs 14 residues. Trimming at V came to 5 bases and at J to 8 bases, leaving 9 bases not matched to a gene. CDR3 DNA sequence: TGTGCCAGCAGTCTTGGGACAGTTTTGCACATTCAGTACTTC. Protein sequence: CASSLGTVLHIQYF. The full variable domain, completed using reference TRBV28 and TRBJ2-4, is DVKVTQSSRYLVKRTGEKVFLECVQDMDHENMFWYRQDPGLGLRLIYFSYDVKMKEKGDIPEGYSVSREKKERFSLILESASTNQTSMYLCASSLGTVLHIQYFGAGTRLSVL.

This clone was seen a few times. The CDR3 region has the DNA TGCAGCGTAACGAAGGGGACAGGGGGCCAGCCCCAGCATTTT. Translation: CSVTKGTGGQPQHF. The chain employs TRBV29-1 and TRBJ1-5; 12 bases map to TRBD1. The V and J ends lost 6 bases and 7 bases, in that order; junction bases with no gene match: 7. This CDR3 spans 14 amino acids. Germline-derived CDR1 and CDR2 are SQVTM and ANQGSEA.